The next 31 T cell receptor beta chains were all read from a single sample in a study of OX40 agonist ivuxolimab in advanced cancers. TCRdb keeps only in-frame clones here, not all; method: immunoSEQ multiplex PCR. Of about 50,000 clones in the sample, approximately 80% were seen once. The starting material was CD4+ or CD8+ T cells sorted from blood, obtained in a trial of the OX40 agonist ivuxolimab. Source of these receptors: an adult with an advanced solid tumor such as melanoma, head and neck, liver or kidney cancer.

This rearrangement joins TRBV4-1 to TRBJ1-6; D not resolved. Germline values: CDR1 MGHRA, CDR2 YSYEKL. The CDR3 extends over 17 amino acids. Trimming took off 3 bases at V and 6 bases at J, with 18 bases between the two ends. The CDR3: CASSHPPQRQTNSPLHF. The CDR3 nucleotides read TGCGCCAGCAGCCACCCCCCCCAAAGGCAGACTAATTCACCCCTCCACTTT.

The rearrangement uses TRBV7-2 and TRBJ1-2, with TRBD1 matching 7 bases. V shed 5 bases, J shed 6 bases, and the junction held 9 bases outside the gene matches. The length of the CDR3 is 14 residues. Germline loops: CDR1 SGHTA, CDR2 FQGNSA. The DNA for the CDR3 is TGTGCCAGCAGCGCCCTGAGGGGGCGGGATGGCTACACCTTC. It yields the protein CASSALRGRDGYTF. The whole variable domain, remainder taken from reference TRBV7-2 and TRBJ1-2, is GAGVSQSPSNKVTEKGKDVELRCDPISGHTALYWYRQSLGQGLEFLIYFQGNSAPDKSGLPSDRFSAERTGGSVSTLTIQRTQQEDSAVYLCASSALRGRDGYTFGSGTRLTVV.

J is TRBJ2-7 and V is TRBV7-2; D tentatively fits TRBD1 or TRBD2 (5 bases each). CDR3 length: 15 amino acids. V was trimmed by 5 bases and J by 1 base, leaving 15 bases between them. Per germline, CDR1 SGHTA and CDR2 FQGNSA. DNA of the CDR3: TGTGCCAGCAGCATCGGGGCTGTACAATCCTACGAGCAGTACTTC. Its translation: CASSIGAVQSYEQYF.

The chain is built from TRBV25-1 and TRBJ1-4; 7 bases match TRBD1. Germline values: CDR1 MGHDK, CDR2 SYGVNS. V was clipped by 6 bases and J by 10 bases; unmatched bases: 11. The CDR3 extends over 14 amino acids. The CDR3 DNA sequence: TGTGCCAGCAGGCCACAGGGGAAGGTCGGAAAACTGTTTTTT. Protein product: CASRPQGKVGKLFF.

The CDR3 protein is CASSPDLSSYNEQFF. The CDR3 coding sequence is TGTGCCAGCAGCCCCGACTTGAGCTCCTACAATGAGCAGTTCTTC. This rearrangement joins TRBV7-9 to TRBJ2-1; no clear D gene. Per the germline V gene, CDR1 is SEHNR and CDR2 is FQNEAQ (reference sequence). The length of the CDR3 is 15 residues. Between the trimmed V and J ends, which lost 5 bases and 0 bases, there was a span of 11 bases.

The CDR3 here is CASSGGGGNTF. In DNA form, the CDR3 reads TGTGCCAGCAGTGGTGGAGGGGGAAACACCTTC. V usage is TRBV6-1 and J usage is TRBJ1-2; TRBD1 is a possible D gene (6 bases). V shed 4 bases and J shed 12 bases, with 12 bases lying between them. There are 11 residues in the CDR3. From germline, CDR1 is MNHNS and CDR2 SASEGT.

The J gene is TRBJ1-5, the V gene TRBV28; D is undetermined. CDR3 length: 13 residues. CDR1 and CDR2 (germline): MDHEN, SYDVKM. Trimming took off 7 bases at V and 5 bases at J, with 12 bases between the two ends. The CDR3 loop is CASKVRRDQPQHF. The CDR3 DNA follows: TGTGCCAGCAAGGTGAGGCGTGATCAGCCCCAGCATTTT. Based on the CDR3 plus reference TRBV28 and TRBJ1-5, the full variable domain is DVKVTQSSRYLVKRTGEKVFLECVQDMDHENMFWYRQDPGLGLRLIYFSYDVKMKEKGDIPEGYSVSREKKERFSLILESASTNQTSMYLCASKVRRDQPQHFGDGTRLSIL.

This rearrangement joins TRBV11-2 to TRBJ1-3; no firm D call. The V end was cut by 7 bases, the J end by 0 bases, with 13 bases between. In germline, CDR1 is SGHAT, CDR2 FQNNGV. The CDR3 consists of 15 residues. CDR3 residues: CASTIGGNSGNTIYF. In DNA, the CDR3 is TGTGCCAGCACCATAGGTGGGAACTCTGGAAACACCATATATTTT.

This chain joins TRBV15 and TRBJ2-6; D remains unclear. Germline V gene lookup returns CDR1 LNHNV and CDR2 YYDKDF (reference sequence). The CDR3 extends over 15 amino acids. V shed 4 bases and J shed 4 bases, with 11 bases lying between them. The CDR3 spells CATSNVLPGANVLTF. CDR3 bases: TGTGCCACCAGCAATGTGTTGCCCGGGGCCAACGTCCTGACTTTC.

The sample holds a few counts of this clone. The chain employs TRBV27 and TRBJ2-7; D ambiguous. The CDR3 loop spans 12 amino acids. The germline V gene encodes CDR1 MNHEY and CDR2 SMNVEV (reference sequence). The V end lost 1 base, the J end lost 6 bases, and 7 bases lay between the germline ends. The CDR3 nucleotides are TGTGCCAGCAGTTTATTGGCAGGCGAGCAGTACTTC. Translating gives CASSLLAGEQYF.

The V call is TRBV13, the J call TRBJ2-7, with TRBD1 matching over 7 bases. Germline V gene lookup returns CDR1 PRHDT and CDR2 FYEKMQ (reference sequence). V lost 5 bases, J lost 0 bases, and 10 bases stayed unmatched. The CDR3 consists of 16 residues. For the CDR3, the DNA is TGTGCCAGCAGCCCAAGGGGGCGGGTAAACTCCTACGAGCAGTACTTC. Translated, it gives CASSPRGRVNSYEQYF.

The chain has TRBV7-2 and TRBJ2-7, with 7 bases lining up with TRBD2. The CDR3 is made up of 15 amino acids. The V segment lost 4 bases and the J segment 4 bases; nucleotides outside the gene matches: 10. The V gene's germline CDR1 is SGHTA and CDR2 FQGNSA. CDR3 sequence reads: CASSSTSSGAYEQYF. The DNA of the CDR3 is TGTGCCAGCAGCTCGACTAGCTCGGGCGCTTACGAGCAGTACTTC.

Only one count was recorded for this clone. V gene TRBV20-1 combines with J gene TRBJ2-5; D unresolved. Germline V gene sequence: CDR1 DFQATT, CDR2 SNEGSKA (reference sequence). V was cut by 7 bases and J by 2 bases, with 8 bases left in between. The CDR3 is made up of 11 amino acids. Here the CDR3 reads CSVTGQETQYF. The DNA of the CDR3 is TGCAGTGTGACGGGTCAAGAGACCCAGTACTTC.

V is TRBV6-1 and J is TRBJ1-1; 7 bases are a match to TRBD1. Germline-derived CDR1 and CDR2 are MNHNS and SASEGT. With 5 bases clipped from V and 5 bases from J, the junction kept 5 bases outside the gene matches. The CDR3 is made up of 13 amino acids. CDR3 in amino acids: CASSTTGSTEAFF. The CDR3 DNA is TGTGCCAGCAGTACGACAGGGAGTACTGAAGCTTTCTTT.

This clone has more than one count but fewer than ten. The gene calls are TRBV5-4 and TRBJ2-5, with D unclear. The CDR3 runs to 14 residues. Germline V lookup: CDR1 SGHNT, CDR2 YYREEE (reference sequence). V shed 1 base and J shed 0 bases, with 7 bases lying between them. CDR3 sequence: CASSLQRDQETQYF. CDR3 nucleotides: TGTGCCAGCAGCTTGCAACGGGACCAAGAGACCCAGTACTTC.

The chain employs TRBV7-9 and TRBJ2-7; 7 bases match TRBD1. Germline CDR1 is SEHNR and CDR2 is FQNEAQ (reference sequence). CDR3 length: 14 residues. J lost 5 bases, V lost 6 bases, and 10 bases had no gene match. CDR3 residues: CASRIDRAGDEQYF. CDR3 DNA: TGTGCCAGCAGAATAGACAGGGCTGGGGACGAGCAGTACTTC.

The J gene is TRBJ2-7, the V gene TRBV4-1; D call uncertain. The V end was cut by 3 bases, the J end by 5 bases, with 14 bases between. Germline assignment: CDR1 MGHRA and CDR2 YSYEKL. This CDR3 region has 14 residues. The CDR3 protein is CASSHPLVGNEQYF. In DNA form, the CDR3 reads TGCGCCAGCAGCCACCCCTTAGTGGGGAACGAGCAGTACTTC.

CDR3 sequence reads: CSVVRGRPPDTQYF. The CDR3 DNA is TGCAGCGTTGTCAGGGGGCGCCCCCCAGATACGCAGTATTTT. The rearrangement joins TRBV29-1 to TRBJ2-3, with 8 positions matching TRBD1. CDR1 is SQVTM and CDR2 is ANQGSEA in the germline V gene. V dropped 4 bases and J dropped 4; count of bases not matched to a gene: 7. The CDR3 consists of 14 residues.

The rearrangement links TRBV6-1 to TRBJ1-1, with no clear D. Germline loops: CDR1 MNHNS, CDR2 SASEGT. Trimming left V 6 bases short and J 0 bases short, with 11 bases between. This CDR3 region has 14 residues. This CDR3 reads CASRGPGMNTEAFF. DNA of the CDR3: TGTGCCAGCAGGGGCCCCGGAATGAACACTGAAGCTTTCTTT.

Here the CDR3 reads CASSLRFGDNEQFF. For the CDR3, the DNA is TGTGCCAGCAGCTTAAGGTTCGGGGACAATGAGCAGTTCTTC. This chain connects TRBV7-8 to TRBJ2-1, with a tentative D call TRBD2 (5 bases). The CDR3 is 14 amino acids. Trimming pared 2 bases from V and 5 bases from J, leaving 10 bases between. From germline, CDR1 is SGHVS and CDR2 FQNEAQ.

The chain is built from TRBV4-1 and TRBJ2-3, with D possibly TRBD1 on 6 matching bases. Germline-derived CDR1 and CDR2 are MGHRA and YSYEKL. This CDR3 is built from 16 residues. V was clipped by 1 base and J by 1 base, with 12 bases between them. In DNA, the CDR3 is TGCGCCAGCAGCCAAGGCAGGGGTACCCGCACAGATACGCAGTATTTT. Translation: CASSQGRGTRTDTQYF.

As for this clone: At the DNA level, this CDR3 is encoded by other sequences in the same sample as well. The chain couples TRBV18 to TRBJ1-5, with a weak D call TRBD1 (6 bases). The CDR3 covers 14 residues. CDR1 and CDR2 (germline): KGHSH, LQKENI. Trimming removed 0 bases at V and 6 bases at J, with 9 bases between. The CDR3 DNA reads TGTGCCAGCTCACCACCGGGGGGCGGTCAGCCCCAGCATTTT. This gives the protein CASSPPGGGQPQHF.

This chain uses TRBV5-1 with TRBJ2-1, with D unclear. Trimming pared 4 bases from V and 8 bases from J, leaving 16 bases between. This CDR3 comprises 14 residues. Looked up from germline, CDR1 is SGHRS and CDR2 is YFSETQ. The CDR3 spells CASSTGSPVDEQFF. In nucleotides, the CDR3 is TGCGCCAGCAGCACCGGAAGCCCGGTTGATGAGCAGTTCTTC.

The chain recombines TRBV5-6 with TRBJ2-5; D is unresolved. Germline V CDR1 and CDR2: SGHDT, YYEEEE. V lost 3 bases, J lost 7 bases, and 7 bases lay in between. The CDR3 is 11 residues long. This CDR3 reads CASSSRRTQYF. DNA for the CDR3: TGTGCCAGCAGCTCCAGACGGACCCAGTACTTC.

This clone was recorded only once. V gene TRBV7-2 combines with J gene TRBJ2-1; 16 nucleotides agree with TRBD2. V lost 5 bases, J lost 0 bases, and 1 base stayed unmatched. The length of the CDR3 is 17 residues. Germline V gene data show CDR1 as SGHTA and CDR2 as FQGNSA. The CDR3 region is CASSGTSGGGSYNEQFF. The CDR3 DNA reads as TGTGCCAGCAGCGGGACTAGCGGGGGGGGCTCCTACAATGAGCAGTTCTTC.

CDR3 bases: TGTGCCAGCAGCGCCGGACTAGGAGGAGGTACGCAGTATTTT. Amino acid sequence: CASSAGLGGGTQYF. This chain uses TRBV9 with TRBJ2-3; 7 nucleotides agree with TRBD2. This CDR3 has 14 amino acids. The ends lost 3 bases at V and 8 bases at J; junction bases unmatched: 9. Germline values: CDR1 SGDLS, CDR2 YYNGEE.

Here the CDR3 reads CASSMPPEGSPLHF. Here the CDR3 DNA reads TGTGCCAGCAGCATGCCTCCGGAGGGCTCACCCCTCCACTTT. V and J are TRBV2 and TRBJ1-6; D gene unclear. Trimming left V 6 bases short and J 10 bases short, with 16 bases between. Germline CDR1 reads SNHLY; CDR2 reads FYNNEI. CDR3 size: 14 residues.

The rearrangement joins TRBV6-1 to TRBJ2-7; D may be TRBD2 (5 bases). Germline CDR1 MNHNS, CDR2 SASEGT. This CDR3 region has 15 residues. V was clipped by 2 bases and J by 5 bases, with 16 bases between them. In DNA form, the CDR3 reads TGTGCCAGCAGTGAACCGGGAACCCCCAGGCACGAGCAGTACTTC. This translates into CASSEPGTPRHEQYF.

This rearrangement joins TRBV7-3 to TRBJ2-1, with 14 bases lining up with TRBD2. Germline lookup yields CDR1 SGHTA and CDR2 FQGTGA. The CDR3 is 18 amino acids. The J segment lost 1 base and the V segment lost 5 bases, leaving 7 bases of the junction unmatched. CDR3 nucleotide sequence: TGTGCCAGCAGCCCTCTGACTAGCGGGGGGGCATCCTACAATGAGCAGTTCTTC. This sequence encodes CASSPLTSGGASYNEQFF.

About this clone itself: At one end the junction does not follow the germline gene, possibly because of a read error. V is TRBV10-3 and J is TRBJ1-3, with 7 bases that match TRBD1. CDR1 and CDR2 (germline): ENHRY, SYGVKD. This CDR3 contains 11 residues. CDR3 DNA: TGTGCCGTCAGGGGGAGGAACACCATATATTTT. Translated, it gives CAVRGRNTIYF.

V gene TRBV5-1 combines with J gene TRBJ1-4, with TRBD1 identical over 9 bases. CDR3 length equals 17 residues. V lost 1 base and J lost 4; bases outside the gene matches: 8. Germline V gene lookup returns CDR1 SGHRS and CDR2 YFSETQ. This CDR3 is CASSLRSQGAFNEKLFF. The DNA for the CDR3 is TGCGCCAGCAGCTTGCGGTCACAGGGGGCCTTTAATGAAAAACTGTTTTTT.